This T cell receptor (beta chain) is from a study of blood T cell repertoires in COVID-19. Background on the study: Acute-phase and convalescent COVID-19 samples originated in the United States, Italy and Spain. PBMCs, B-cell-depleted T cells, or T cells provided the cDNA or gDNA that made up the material.

The authors' processing: By means of reference gene primer amplification, nucleated cell counts were estimated. The assay was immunoSEQ multiplex PCR, and TCRdb's table has in-frame clones only and misses some. V and J calls and clone size are those listed in that table; D and trimming were worked out from the DNA. The sample comprises about 220,000 clones, roughly 80% of which are singletons, and approximately 5% rests with the top ten. The CDR3 totals 14 residues. Germline trimming cut 5 bases from V and 3 bases from J; bases unmatched to any gene: 6. CDR1 and CDR2 (germline): MNHEY, SMNVEV (reference sequence).

The V gene is TRBV27, the J gene TRBJ1-1; 7 bases align to TRBD1. This receptor was obtained from a human donor in a cohort sampled during active COVID-19. Sequenced material: peripheral blood. CDR3 bases: TGTGCCAGCAGTCTCACACAGGGGTACACTGAAGCTTTCTTT. This gives the protein CASSLTQGYTEAFF.